Listed below are T cell receptor beta chains from one sample, sequenced in a study of long-term antiretroviral therapy in people with HIV. Method: immunoSEQ multiplex PCR; TCRdb's copy keeps in-frame clones and lacks some. The sample lists around 30,000 clones, about three quarters occurring once. The specimen was unsorted PBMCs, collected 1.5 years before starting antiretroviral therapy. The receptor source for this set is a man younger than 35 with HIV. The CDR3 runs from the conserved cysteine through the conserved F or W. The D gene is left open where the match is weak. Size is stated for part of the rows, as once, few or many counts, or as a class when the clone is expanded.

clone_size d_call j_call v_call cdr3_nt cdr3_aa
once - TRBJ1-4 TRBV6-5 TGTGCCAGCAGCGACCAGGCTGTTGATGAAAAACTGTTTTTT CASSDQAVDEKLFF
- TRBD1 TRBJ1-1 TRBV19 TGTGCCAGTAGTGCGGGACAGAAGAACACTGAAGCTTTCTTT CASSAGQKNTEAFF
- - TRBJ2-7 TRBV6-1 TGTGCCAGCAGTGAAGCGCTGGGTGCGGCCTACGAGCAGTACTTC CASSEALGAAYEQYF
- - TRBJ1-2 TRBV6-5 TGTGCCAGCGGACGGAGTAATGGGGGCTACACCTTC CASGRSNGGYTF
- - TRBJ1-5 TRBV6-6 TGTGCCAGCAGTTACGGGGAGATCTATAGCAATCAGCCCCAGCATTTT CASSYGEIYSNQPQHF
- TRBD1 TRBJ2-7 TRBV5-1 TGCGCCAGCAGCTCCCGGGACAGGGTCTGGGACTACGAGCAGTACTTC CASSSRDRVWDYEQYF
medium-sized - TRBJ1-5 TRBV28 TGTGCCAGCAGTGGACCCAGTAGCAATCAGCCCCAGCATTTT CASSGPSSNQPQHF
- TRBD1 TRBJ2-7 TRBV10-1 TGCGCCAGTCAGGGGGACGGACTCTACGAGCAGTACTTC CASQGDGLYEQYF
- - TRBJ2-3 TRBV7-3 TGTGCCAGCAGCCTGGGGGTAACTAGCACAGATACGCAGTATTTT CASSLGVTSTDTQYF
- - TRBJ2-3 TRBV7-9 TGTGCCAGCAGCTTAGATGGGGGCCCCACAGATACGCAGTATTTT CASSLDGGPTDTQYF
once - TRBJ1-4 TRBV7-9 TGTGCCAGCAGCTTACTTTCCTCCGCGGGGGCTCGAGTCGGTGAAAAACTGTTTTTT CASSLLSSAGARVGEKLFF